These 12 T cell receptor beta chains were all obtained from the same sample, sequenced in a study of Ad26.COV2.S vaccination and SARS-CoV-2 variants. The sample's treatment: some 20 received Ad26.COV2.S at low or high dose, single or two shots; roughly 5 received placebo; per-sample allocation not given. Samples came from day 63 after the first vaccine or placebo injection. Here immunoSEQ multiplex PCR was the method, and the copy in TCRdb shows in-frame clones only, minus some. The sample has around 300,000 clones; around 89% are singletons. Here the sequenced sample was peripheral blood, taken in a trial of Ad26.COV2.S vaccine versus placebo. The receptors were gathered from a person between 18 and 60 years old who received the Ad26.COV2.S COVID-19 vaccine or a placebo.

In its sample, this clone was seen once. The chain links TRBV9 to TRBJ1-2, with D possibly being TRBD1 (5 bases). V shed 0 bases and J shed 8 bases, with 11 bases lying between them. The CDR3 runs 13 residues. Looked up from germline, CDR1 is SGDLS and CDR2 is YYNGEE. The CDR3 here is CASSVVEGPGYTF. The CDR3 coding sequence is TGTGCCAGCAGCGTAGTGGAGGGACCGGGCTACACCTTC.

The chain combines TRBV30 with TRBJ1-5, with D tentatively TRBD1 (5 bases). The CDR3 length is 13 residues. Trimming shortened V by 3 bases and J by 6 bases, and 12 bases separated the two germline ends. In germline, CDR1 is GTSNPN, CDR2 SVGIG (reference sequence). The CDR3 DNA is TGTGCCTGGAGCCCTGGGGGGTTTCAGCCCCAGCATTTT. Amino acid sequence: CAWSPGGFQPQHF.

The chain links TRBV19 to TRBJ1-2, with D hard to call. The length of the CDR3 is 12 residues. Trimming removed 9 bases at V and 8 bases at J, with 16 bases between. Germline-derived CDR1 and CDR2 are LNHDA and SQIVND (reference sequence). Here the CDR3 DNA reads TGTGCCAGCCGTACGGGGTTAAGGGGCTACACCTTC. Protein: CASRTGLRGYTF.

The rearrangement uses TRBV3-1 (or the pseudogene TRBV3-2) and TRBJ2-1; D may be TRBD1 (7 bases). This CDR3 contains 15 residues. Trimming removed 0 bases from V and 10 bases from J, with 16 bases in between. Germline V lookup: CDR1 LGHDT, CDR2 YNNKEL (reference sequence). The CDR3 region has the DNA TGTGCCAGCAGCCAAGAAGGGGGGACAGCCAGGGAGCAGTTCTTC. Translating gives CASSQEGGTAREQFF.

The chain recombines TRBV5-1 with TRBJ1-1; maybe TRBD1 (5 bases). Trimming left V 2 bases short and J 1 base short, with 9 bases between. Germline loops: CDR1 SGHRS, CDR2 YFSETQ. The length of the CDR3 is 14 residues. CDR3 sequence: CASSFEGPNTEAFF. CDR3 bases: TGCGCCAGCAGCTTTGAGGGGCCGAACACTGAAGCTTTCTTT.

The rearrangement links TRBV21-1 to TRBJ2-3; TRBD2, as called in the table, went unchecked against the DNA. TRBV21-1 represents a pseudogene. This CDR3 comprises 23 residues. This CDR3 reads CASRRKTGLSPSGSIMGTDTQYF. The CDR3 nucleotides read TGTGCCAGCAGGAGAAAGACAGGTCTCTCCCCTAGCGGGAGTATCATGGGCACAGATACGCAGTATTTT.

V and J are TRBV7-9 and TRBJ1-1, with D unclear. V was pared by 1 base and J by 1 base, with 7 bases between. CDR3 length: 14 residues. CDR1 is SEHNR and CDR2 is FQNEAQ in the germline V gene (reference sequence). CDR3 region: CASSLEVENTEAFF. In nucleotides, the CDR3 is TGTGCCAGCAGCTTAGAAGTGGAGAACACTGAAGCTTTCTTT.

The chain carries TRBV9 and TRBJ1-2; 11 nucleotides match TRBD1. The CDR3 contains 16 residues. Trimming removed 4 bases from V and 0 bases from J; junction bases left unmatched: 5. CDR1 is SGDLS, CDR2 YYNGEE, per germline. DNA for the CDR3: TGTGCCAGCAGCCAGGGGACAGGGGGGGCTAACTATGGCTACACCTTC. It yields the protein CASSQGTGGANYGYTF.

The rearrangement links TRBV28 to TRBJ2-7; the match to TRBD2 covers 10 bases. J lost 1 base, V lost 5 bases, and 2 bases had no gene match. Per the germline V gene, CDR1 is MDHEN and CDR2 is SYDVKM. The CDR3 sequence is 14 residues long. The CDR3 sequence is CASSLAGVSYEQYF. The CDR3 DNA sequence: TGTGCCAGCAGTCTAGCGGGGGTATCCTACGAGCAGTACTTC.

The chain combines TRBV7-8 with TRBJ2-5, with TRBD1 matching 9 bases. V lost 1 base to trimming and J lost 5 bases; unmatched junction nucleotides: 5. The CDR3 consists of 15 residues. From germline, CDR1 is SGHVS and CDR2 FQNEAQ. CDR3 sequence reads: CASSLVTGGGETQYF. CDR3 bases: TGTGCCAGCAGCTTAGTTACAGGGGGCGGGGAGACCCAGTACTTC.

This chain joins TRBV5-1 and TRBJ1-3; a possible D gene is TRBD1 (5 bases). Germline V gene data show CDR1 as SGHRS and CDR2 as YFSETQ. This CDR3 contains 20 residues. V was trimmed by 0 bases and J by 3 bases, leaving 25 bases between them. The CDR3 DNA is TGCGCCAGCAGCTTGGGACCCCGGGCTCGGCAGGGTGCATTTGGAAACACCATATATTTT. Its translation: CASSLGPRARQGAFGNTIYF.

The chain uses TRBV7-2 and TRBJ2-5, with D perhaps TRBD1 (6 bases). The CDR3 length is 14 residues. The germline V gene has CDR1 SGHTA and CDR2 FQGNSA. V was cut by 4 bases and J by 5 bases, with 14 bases left in between. The CDR3 DNA sequence: TGTGCCAGCAGCTCCCAGCAGGGGAGCGAGACCCAGTACTTC. It encodes CASSSQQGSETQYF.